Below are 5 T cell receptor beta chains sequenced from a single sample in a study of blood T cell repertoires in COVID-19. TCRdb's table, derived via immunoSEQ multiplex PCR, lists solely in-frame clones and lacks some. This sample has about 290,000 clones, with just over 85% found just once. Material: peripheral blood. The receptors were gathered from a woman aged 25 to 45 with active or convalescent COVID-19.

V gene TRBV5-1 combines with J gene TRBJ1-4, with D possibly being TRBD1 (5 bases). The CDR3 is 14 residues long. Germline V gives CDR1 SGHRS, CDR2 YFSETQ. V was cut by 2 bases and J by 8 bases, with 13 bases left in between. The CDR3, as DNA: TGCGCCAGCAGCTTTCGACAGAGAGACGAAAAACTGTTTTTT. Its translation: CASSFRQRDEKLFF.

This clone was recorded only once. The CDR3, as DNA: TGTGCCAGCAGCATTGCTAGCGGGGGGGTAGATACGCAGTATTTT. The encoded protein is CASSIASGGVDTQYF. This chain connects TRBV7-9 to TRBJ2-3, with TRBD2 matching over 12 bases. The V and J ends lost 5 bases and 5 bases, in that order; junction bases with no gene match: 5. The CDR3 contains 15 residues. In germline, CDR1 is SEHNR, CDR2 FQNEAQ (reference sequence).

CDR3 amino acids: CASSGGLNTGELFF. In nucleotides, the CDR3 is TGTGCCAGCAGCGGGGGGCTCAATACCGGGGAGCTGTTTTTT. The chain carries TRBV9 and TRBJ2-2, with a tentative D call TRBD1 (6 bases). The germline V gene encodes CDR1 SGDLS and CDR2 YYNGEE. The CDR3 runs to 14 residues. Trimming pared 3 bases from V and 5 bases from J, leaving 11 bases between.

The chain combines TRBV5-5 with TRBJ2-7, with D tentatively TRBD2 (6 bases). CDR3 length: 15 residues. Between the trimmed V and J ends, which lost 0 bases and 7 bases, there was a span of 17 bases. CDR1 and CDR2 (germline): SGHKS, YYEKEE (reference sequence). Written as DNA, the CDR3 is TGTGCCAGCAGCTTGGCGGGGACGCTAGGGAGGGAGCAGTACTTC. Encoded protein: CASSLAGTLGREQYF.

The chain has TRBV5-1 and TRBJ2-7; D ambiguous. Per the germline V gene, CDR1 is SGHRS and CDR2 is YFSETQ. V lost 4 bases and J lost 4, with 12 bases in between. The CDR3 is 13 residues long. Here the CDR3 DNA reads TGCGCCAGCAGCCTCTTAGGAGATTACGAGCAGTACTTC. It specifies CASSLLGDYEQYF.